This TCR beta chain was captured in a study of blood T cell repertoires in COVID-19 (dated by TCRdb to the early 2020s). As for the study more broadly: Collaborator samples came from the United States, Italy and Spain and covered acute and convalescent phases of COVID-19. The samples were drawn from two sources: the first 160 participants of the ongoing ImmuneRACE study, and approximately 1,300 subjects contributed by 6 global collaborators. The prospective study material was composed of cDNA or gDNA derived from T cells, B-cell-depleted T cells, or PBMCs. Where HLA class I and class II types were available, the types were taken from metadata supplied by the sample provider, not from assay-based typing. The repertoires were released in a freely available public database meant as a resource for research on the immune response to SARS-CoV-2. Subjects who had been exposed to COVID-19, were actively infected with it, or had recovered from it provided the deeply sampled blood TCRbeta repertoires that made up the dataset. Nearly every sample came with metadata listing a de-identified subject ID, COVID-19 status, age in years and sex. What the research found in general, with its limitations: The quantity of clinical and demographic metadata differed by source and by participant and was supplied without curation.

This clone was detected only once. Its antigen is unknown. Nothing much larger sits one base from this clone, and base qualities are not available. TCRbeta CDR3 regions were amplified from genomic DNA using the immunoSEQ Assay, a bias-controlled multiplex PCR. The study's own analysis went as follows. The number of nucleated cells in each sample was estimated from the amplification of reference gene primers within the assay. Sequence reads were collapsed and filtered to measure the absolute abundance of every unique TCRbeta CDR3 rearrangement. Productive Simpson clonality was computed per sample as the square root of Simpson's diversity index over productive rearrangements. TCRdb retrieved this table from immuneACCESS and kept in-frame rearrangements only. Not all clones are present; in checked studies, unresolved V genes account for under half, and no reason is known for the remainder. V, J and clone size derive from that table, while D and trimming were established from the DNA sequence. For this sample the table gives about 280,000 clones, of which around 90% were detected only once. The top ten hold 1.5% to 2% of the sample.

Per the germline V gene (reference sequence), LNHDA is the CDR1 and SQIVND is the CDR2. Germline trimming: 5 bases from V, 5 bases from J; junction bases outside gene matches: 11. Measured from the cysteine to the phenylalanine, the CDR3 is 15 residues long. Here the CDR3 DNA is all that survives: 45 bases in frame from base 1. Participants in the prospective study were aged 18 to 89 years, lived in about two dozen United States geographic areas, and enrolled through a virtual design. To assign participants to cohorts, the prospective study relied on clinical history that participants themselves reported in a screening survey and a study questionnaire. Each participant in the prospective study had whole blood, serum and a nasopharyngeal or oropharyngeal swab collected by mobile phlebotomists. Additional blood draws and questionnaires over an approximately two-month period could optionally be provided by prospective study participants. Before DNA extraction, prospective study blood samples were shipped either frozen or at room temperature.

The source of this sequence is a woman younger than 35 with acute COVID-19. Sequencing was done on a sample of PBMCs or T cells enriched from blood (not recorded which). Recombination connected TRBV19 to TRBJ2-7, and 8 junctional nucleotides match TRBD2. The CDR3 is CASSELAGYVDEQYF. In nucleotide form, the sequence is TGTGCCAGTAGTGAGTTAGCGGGATACGTCGACGAGCAGTACTTC.